These 12 T cell receptor beta chains were sequenced from one sample in a study of Ad26.COV2.S vaccination and SARS-CoV-2 variants. Treatment given: some 20 received Ad26.COV2.S at low or high dose, single or two shots; a few received placebo; per-sample allocation not given. Day 63 after the first injection of vaccine or placebo was the sampling time. The protocol was immunoSEQ multiplex PCR, while the TCRdb copy is restricted to in-frame clones and leaves out a portion. The sample has hundreds of thousands of clones; roughly 89% are singletons. The sample consisted of peripheral blood, taken in a trial of Ad26.COV2.S vaccine versus placebo. The receptors here all came from a person aged 18-60 years who received the Ad26.COV2.S COVID-19 vaccine or a placebo.

The rearrangement joins TRBV19 to TRBJ1-5; D might be TRBD1 (5 bases). V shed 7 bases and J shed 4 bases, with 14 bases lying between them. From germline, CDR1 is LNHDA and CDR2 SQIVND (reference sequence). The CDR3 is 14 amino acids. In DNA form, the CDR3 reads TGTGCCAGTAATCCGGGACGGCCGAATCAGCCCCAGCATTTT. Its translation: CASNPGRPNQPQHF.

This clone was found a few times. The V call is TRBV10-3, the J call TRBJ1-2; D is ambiguous. V lost 4 bases, J lost 0 bases, and 9 bases lay in between. From germline, CDR1 is ENHRY and CDR2 SYGVKD. The length of the CDR3 is 14 residues. CDR3 in DNA: TGTGCCATCAGTGGGACGGGAACTAACTATGGCTACACCTTC. Amino acids: CAISGTGTNYGYTF.

This rearrangement joins TRBV6-5 to TRBJ1-2; D is unclear. The CDR3 loop spans 13 amino acids. V was shortened by 6 bases and J by 8 bases, with 16 bases between the two germline ends. Germline values: CDR1 MNHEY, CDR2 SVGAGI. In nucleotides, the CDR3 is TGTGCCAGCAGGCAAACCAGGCAACACGGCTACACCTTC. It specifies CASRQTRQHGYTF.

With regard to this clone: The identical CDR3 is also encoded by other nucleotide sequences in the sample. CDR3 in amino acids: CAWSRPDTQYF. DNA for the CDR3: TGTGCCTGGAGTAGACCAGATACGCAGTATTTT. This chain uses TRBV30 with TRBJ2-3, with D hard to call. The germline CDR1 and CDR2 sequences are GTSNPN and SVGIG (reference sequence). The length of the CDR3 is 11 residues. The germline V and J ends were trimmed by 2 bases and 4 bases, with 4 bases remaining between them. Using reference TRBV30 and TRBJ2-3 for the parts outside the CDR3, the full variable domain is SQTIHQWPATLVQPVGSPLSLECTVEGTSNPNLYWYRQAAGRGLQLLFYSVGIGQISSEVPQNLSASRPQDRQFILSSKKLLLSDSGFYLCAWSRPDTQYFGPGTRLTVL.

The chain has TRBV5-5 and TRBJ1-2; TRBD1 is a possible D gene (5 bases). Trimming shortened V by 0 bases and J by 3 bases, and 12 bases separated the two germline ends. This CDR3 contains 15 residues. Looked up from germline, CDR1 is SGHKS and CDR2 is YYEKEE (reference sequence). CDR3 amino acids: CASSLEGPVDYGYTF. DNA of the CDR3: TGTGCCAGCAGCTTGGAGGGACCCGTCGACTATGGCTACACCTTC.

The chain is built from TRBV5-8 and TRBJ1-5, with 7 bases fitting TRBD1. The germline V gene encodes CDR1 SGHTS and CDR2 YDEGEE. CDR3 length: 14 amino acids. Trimming took 5 bases from V and 2 from J; bases not matched to a gene: 4. In DNA form, the CDR3 reads TGTGCCAGCAGAACCGACAGGGGCAATCAGCCCCAGCATTTT. Translated: CASRTDRGNQPQHF.

Concerning this clone itself: Additional DNA sequences in this sample encode the identical CDR3. This chain links TRBV6-6 with TRBJ1-1; 9 bases map to TRBD1. The CDR3 loop spans 14 amino acids. CDR1 and CDR2 (germline): MNHNY, SVGAGI (reference sequence). Germline trimming cut 4 bases from V and 3 bases from J; bases unmatched to any gene: 3. The CDR3 is CASSSQGADTEAFF. DNA for the CDR3: TGTGCCAGCAGTTCACAGGGGGCAGACACTGAAGCTTTCTTT.

This clone was counted once. The DNA for the CDR3 is TGTGCCAGCAGCTTAGGAGGGCTTCAGCCCCAGCATTTT. It codes for CASSLGGLQPQHF. This sequence joins TRBV5-8 and TRBJ1-5; D not certain. V lost 2 bases and J 6 bases, leaving 9 bases between the germline ends. Per the germline V gene, CDR1 is SGHTS and CDR2 is YDEGEE. The CDR3 is 13 residues long.

The CDR3 region is CASSFGQGSSYEQYF. The CDR3 DNA is TGTGCCAGCAGCTTCGGACAGGGGAGTTCCTACGAGCAGTACTTC. The J gene is TRBJ2-7, the V gene TRBV7-2; 9 bases line up with TRBD1. J lost 1 base, V lost 3 bases, and 4 bases had no gene match. Germline values: CDR1 SGHTA, CDR2 FQGNSA. The CDR3 runs to 15 residues.

This clone was counted once. The chain links TRBV5-4 to TRBJ1-1; D is uncertain. This CDR3 is 13 amino acids long. Trimming took off 0 bases at V and 2 bases at J, with 5 bases between the two ends. Germline assignment: CDR1 SGHNT and CDR2 YYREEE (reference sequence). In DNA, the CDR3 is TGTGCCAGCAGCTTGGCCAGTAACACTGAAGCTTTCTTT. This codes for CASSLASNTEAFF.

The chain links TRBV6-6 to TRBJ1-5, with a possible D match to TRBD1 (5 bases). Trimming removed 5 bases from V and 0 bases from J, with 14 bases in between. Germline-derived CDR1 and CDR2 are MNHNY and SVGAGI (reference sequence). There are 16 residues in the CDR3. CDR3 protein: CASSPLQVYSNQPQHF. As DNA, the CDR3 is TGTGCCAGCAGTCCCCTACAGGTTTATAGCAATCAGCCCCAGCATTTT.

V is TRBV10-3 and J is TRBJ1-2, with D possibly matching TRBD1 (6 bases). CDR1 is ENHRY and CDR2 is SYGVKD in the germline V gene. The CDR3 is 13 amino acids. The germline V and J ends were trimmed by 10 bases and 8 bases, with 20 bases remaining between them. The CDR3 here is CATNGGGVEGYTF. The DNA for the CDR3 is TGTGCCACCAATGGGGGGGGCGTGGAAGGCTACACCTTC.